This T cell receptor (beta chain) was sequenced in a study of cytomegalovirus exposure and HLA in healthy donors. Study results and limitations: Exclusion as indistinguishable affected some V segments, including TRBV6-2 and TRBV6-3.

Trimming took 3 bases from V and 5 from J; bases not matched to a gene: 5. Germline-derived CDR1 and CDR2 are LNHDA and SQIVND (reference sequence). The CDR3 has 15 amino acids. With 60 Vbeta and 13 Jbeta primers, the PCR was carried out. Assay used: immunoSEQ multiplex PCR; TCRdb lists only in-frame clones, some missing. This sample yields some 180,000 clones, of which approximately 80% are seen a single time; approximately 1.2% belongs to the top ten. With regard to this clone: Its cognate antigen is unknown.

The TCR sequence derives from a girl aged 2-9 years in good health and CMV-seropositive. The V gene is TRBV19, the J gene TRBJ2-3; 10 bases fit TRBD2. Sequencing input: PBMCs. CDR3 nucleotide sequence: TGTGCCAGTAGTATCTTACTAGCGGGAATAGATACGCAGTATTTT. It specifies CASSILLAGIDTQYF.